This T cell receptor (beta chain) was sequenced during a study of shared clonotypes between healthy human individuals. Sequenced by immunoSEQ multiplex PCR; TCRdb stores in-frame clones only, minus some. The sample lists 2.3 million or so clones, approximately 93% seen once, with 0.35% to 0.45% in the top ten. The study separated CD4+ cells into CD45RA+ naive and CD45RA-negative memory subsets. With respect to this clone: The antigen is undetermined.

Trimming at V came to 4 bases and at J to 3 bases, leaving 7 bases not matched to a gene. Germline CDR1 and CDR2: MDHEN and SYDVKM. This CDR3 comprises 15 residues. Findings and limits, study-wide: Roughly 4.6% of naive CD4 clonotypes were common to several donors.

The chain has TRBV28 and TRBJ1-2, with TRBD1 matching over 8 bases. The source of this sequence is a man younger than 35 in good health. Some clones in this sample may be carry-over from other donors' samples. Sample: naive CD4+ T cells from PBMCs. The subset was: CD45RA+ positively selected. Written as DNA, the CDR3 is TGTGCCAGCAGTTATGGACAGGGATACTACTATGGCTACACCTTC. This sequence encodes CASSYGQGYYYGYTF.